The entry that follows covers one T cell receptor beta chain sequence. V was clipped by 7 bases and J by 5 bases; unmatched bases: 2. The CDR3 totals 12 residues. The germline gives CDR1 SQVTM, CDR2 ANQGSEA. The repertoire was sequenced with immunoSEQ multiplex PCR; TCRdb's copy has only in-frame clones and lacks some. This sample has about 97,000 clones, with more than 85% found just once. The data belong to a study of T cell changes during pregnancy in multiple sclerosis. The chain recombines TRBV29-1 with TRBJ2-1, with 10 bases identical to TRBD2. Sequencing was performed on peripheral blood, taken in the second trimester of pregnancy. The receptor was derived from a female donor with multiple sclerosis, enrolled in a pregnancy study. Here the CDR3 DNA reads TGCAGCGCTGGACTAGCGGACAATGAGCAGTTCTTC. Its protein is CSAGLADNEQFF.